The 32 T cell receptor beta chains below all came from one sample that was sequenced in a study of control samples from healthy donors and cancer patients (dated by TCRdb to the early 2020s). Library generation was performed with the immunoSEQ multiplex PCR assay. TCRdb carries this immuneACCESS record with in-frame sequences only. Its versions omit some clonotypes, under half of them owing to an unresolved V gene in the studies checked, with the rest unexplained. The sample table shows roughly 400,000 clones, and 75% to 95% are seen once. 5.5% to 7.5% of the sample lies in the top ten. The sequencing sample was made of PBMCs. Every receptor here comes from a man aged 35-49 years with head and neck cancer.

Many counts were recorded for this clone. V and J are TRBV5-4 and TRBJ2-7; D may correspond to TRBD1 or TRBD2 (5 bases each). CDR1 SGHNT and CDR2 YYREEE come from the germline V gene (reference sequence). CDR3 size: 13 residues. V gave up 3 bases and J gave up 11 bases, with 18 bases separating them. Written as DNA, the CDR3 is TGTGCCAGCAGCTCGATTCTCGGGGCCCCTGAGTACTTC. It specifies CASSSILGAPEYF.

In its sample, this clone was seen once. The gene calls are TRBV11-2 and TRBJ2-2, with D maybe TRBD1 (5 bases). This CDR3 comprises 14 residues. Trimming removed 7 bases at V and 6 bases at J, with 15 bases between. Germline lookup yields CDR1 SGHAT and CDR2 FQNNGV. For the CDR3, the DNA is TGTGCCAGCACCCTTTTCAGGGATGCCGGGGAGCTGTTTTTT. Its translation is CASTLFRDAGELFF.

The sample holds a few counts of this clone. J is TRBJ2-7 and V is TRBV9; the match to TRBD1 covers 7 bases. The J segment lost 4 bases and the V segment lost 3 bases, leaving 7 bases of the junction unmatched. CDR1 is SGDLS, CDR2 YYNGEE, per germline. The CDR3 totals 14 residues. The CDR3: CASSATGTEYEQYF. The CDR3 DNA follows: TGTGCCAGCAGCGCAACCGGGACAGAGTACGAGCAGTACTTC.

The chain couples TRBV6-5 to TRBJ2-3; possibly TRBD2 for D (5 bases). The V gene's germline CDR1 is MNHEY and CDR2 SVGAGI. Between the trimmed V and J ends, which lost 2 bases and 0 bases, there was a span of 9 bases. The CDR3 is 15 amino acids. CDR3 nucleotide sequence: TGTGCCAGCAGTTACCAGCGGATTAGCACAGATACGCAGTATTTT. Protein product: CASSYQRISTDTQYF.

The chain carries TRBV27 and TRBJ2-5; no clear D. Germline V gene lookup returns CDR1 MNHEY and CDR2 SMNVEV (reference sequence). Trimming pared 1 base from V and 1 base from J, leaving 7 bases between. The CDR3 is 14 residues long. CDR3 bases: TGTGCCAGCAGTTTATGGTCCAGCCAAGAGACCCAGTACTTC. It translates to CASSLWSSQETQYF.

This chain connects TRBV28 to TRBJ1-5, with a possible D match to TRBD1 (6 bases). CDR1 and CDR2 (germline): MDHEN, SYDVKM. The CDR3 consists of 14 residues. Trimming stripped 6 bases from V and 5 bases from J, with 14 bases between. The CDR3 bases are TGTGCCAGCAGAGTTTCAGGGGCTCATCAGCCCCAGCATTTT. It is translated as CASRVSGAHQPQHF. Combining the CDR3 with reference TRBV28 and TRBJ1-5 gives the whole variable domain DVKVTQSSRYLVKRTGEKVFLECVQDMDHENMFWYRQDPGLGLRLIYFSYDVKMKEKGDIPEGYSVSREKKERFSLILESASTNQTSMYLCASRVSGAHQPQHFGDGTRLSIL.

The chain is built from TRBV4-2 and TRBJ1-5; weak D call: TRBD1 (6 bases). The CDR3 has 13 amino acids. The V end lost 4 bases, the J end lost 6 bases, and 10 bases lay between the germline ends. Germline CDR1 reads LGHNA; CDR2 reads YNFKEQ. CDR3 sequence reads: CASSRRGGQPQHF. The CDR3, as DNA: TGTGCCAGCAGCCGGAGGGGGGGTCAGCCCCAGCATTTT.

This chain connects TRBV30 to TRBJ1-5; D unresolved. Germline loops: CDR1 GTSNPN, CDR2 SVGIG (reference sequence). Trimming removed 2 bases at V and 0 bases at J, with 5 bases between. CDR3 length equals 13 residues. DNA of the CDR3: TGTGCCTGGAGTATCCTTAGCAATCAGCCCCAGCATTTT. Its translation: CAWSILSNQPQHF.

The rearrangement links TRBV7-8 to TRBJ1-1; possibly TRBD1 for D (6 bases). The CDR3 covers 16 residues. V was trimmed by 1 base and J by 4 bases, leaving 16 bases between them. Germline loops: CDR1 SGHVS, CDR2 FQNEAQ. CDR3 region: CASSLVRWGALTEAFF. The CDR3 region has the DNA TGTGCCAGCAGCTTAGTACGTTGGGGGGCGCTCACTGAAGCTTTCTTT.

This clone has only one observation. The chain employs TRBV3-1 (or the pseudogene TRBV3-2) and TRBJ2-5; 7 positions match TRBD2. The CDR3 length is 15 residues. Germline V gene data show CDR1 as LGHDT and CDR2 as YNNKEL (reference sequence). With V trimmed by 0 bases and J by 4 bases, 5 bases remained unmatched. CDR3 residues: CASSQEGRETETQYF. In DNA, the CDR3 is TGTGCCAGCAGCCAAGAAGGGAGGGAGACAGAGACCCAGTACTTC.

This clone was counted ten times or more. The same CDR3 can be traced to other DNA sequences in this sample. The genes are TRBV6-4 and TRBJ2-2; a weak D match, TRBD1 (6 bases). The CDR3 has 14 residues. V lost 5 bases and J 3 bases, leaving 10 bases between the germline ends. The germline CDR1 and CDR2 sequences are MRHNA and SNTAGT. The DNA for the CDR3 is TGTGCCAGCAGTCAGGGGCCGGACACCGGGGAGCTGTTTTTT. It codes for CASSQGPDTGELFF.

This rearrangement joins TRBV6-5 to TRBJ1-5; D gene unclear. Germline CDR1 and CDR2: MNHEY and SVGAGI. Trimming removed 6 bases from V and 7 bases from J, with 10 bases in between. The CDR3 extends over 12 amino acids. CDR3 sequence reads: CASSRSEQPQHF. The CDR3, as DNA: TGTGCCAGCAGCAGGTCTGAACAGCCCCAGCATTTT.

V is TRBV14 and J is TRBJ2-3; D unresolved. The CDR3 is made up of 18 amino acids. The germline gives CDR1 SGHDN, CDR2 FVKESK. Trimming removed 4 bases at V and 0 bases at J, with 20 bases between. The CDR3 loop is CASSPQRSSDSSTDTQYF. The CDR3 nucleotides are TGTGCCAGCAGCCCCCAAAGGTCCAGCGATTCTAGCACAGATACGCAGTATTTT. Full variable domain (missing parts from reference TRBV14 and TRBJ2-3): EAGVTQFPSHSVIEKGQTVTLRCDPISGHDNLYWYRRVMGKEIKFLLHFVKESKQDESGMPNNRFLAERTGGTYSTLKVQPAELEDSGVYFCASSPQRSSDSSTDTQYFGPGTRLTVL.

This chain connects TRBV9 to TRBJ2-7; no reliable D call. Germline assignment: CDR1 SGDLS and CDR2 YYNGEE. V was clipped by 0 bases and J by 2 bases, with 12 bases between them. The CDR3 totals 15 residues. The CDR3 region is CASSVEVAGPYEQYF. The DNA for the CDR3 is TGTGCCAGCAGCGTAGAGGTGGCAGGACCCTACGAGCAGTACTTC.

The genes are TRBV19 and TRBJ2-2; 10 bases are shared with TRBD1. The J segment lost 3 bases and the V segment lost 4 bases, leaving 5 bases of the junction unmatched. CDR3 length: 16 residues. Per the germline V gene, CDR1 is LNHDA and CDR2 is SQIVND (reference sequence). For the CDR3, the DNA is TGTGCCAGTAGTAAGGGGGACAGGGGTCACACCGGGGAGCTGTTTTTT. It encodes CASSKGDRGHTGELFF.

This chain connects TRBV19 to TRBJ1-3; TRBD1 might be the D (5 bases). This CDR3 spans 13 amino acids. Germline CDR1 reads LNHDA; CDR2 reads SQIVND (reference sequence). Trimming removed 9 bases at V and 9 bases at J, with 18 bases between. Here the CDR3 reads CASPGGVAGTIYF. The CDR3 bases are TGTGCCAGCCCCGGGGGGGTAGCAGGCACCATATATTTT.

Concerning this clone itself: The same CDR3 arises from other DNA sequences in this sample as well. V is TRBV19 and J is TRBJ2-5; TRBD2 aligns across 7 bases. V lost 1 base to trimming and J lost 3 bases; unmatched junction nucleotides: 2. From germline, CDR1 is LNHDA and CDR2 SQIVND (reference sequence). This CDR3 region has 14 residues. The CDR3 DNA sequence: TGTGCCAGTAGTATAGTCGCGGGGGAAGAGACCCAGTACTTC. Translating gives CASSIVAGEETQYF.

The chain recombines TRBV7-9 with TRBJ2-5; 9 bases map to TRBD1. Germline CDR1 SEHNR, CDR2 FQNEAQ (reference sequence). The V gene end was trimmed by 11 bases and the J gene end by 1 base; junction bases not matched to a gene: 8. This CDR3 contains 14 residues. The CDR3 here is CASTGGRSQETQYF. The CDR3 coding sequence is TGTGCCTCAACAGGGGGCAGGAGCCAAGAGACCCAGTACTTC.

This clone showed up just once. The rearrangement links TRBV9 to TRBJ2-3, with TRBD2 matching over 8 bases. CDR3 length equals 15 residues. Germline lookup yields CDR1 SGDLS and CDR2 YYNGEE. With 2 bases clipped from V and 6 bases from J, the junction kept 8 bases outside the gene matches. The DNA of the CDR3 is TGTGCCAGCAGCGTCACTAGCGGCACTGTGGATACGCAGTATTTT. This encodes CASSVTSGTVDTQYF.

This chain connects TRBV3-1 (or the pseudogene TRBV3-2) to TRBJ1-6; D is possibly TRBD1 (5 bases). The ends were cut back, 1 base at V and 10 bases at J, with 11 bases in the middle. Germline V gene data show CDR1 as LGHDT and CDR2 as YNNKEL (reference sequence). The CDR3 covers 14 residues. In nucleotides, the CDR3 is TGTGCCAGCAGCCAAGGTGGGGCGGGGTCACCCCTCCACTTT. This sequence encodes CASSQGGAGSPLHF.

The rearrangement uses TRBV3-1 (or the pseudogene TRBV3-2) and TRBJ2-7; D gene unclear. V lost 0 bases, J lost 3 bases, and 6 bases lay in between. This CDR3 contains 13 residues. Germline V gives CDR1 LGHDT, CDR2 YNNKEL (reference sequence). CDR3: CASSQDWDYEQYF. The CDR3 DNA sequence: TGTGCCAGCAGCCAAGATTGGGACTACGAGCAGTACTTC.

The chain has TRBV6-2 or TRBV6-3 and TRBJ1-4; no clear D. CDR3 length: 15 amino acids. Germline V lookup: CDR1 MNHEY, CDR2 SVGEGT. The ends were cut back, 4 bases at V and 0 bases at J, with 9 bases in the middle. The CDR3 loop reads CASSLERATNEKLFF. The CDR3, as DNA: TGTGCCAGCAGTTTAGAGAGGGCAACTAATGAAAAACTGTTTTTT.

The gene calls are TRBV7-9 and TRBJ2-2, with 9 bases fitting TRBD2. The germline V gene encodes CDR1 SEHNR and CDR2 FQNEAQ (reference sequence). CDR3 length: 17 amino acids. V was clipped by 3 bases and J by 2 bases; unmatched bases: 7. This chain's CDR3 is CASSFSFSGGNTGELFF. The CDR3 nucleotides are TGTGCCAGCAGCTTCTCCTTTAGCGGGGGAAACACCGGGGAGCTGTTTTTT.

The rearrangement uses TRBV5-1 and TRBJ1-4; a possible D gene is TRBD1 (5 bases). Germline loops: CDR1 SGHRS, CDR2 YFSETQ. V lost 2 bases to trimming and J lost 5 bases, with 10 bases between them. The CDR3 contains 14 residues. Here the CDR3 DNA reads TGCGCCAGCAGCTTAGGGGCAGTCAATGAAAAACTGTTTTTT. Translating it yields CASSLGAVNEKLFF.

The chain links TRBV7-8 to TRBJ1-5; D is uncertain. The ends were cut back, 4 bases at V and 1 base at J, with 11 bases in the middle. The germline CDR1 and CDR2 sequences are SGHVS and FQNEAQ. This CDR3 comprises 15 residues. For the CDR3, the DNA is TGTGCCAGCAGCTCCTTCTCGGGGAGCAATCAGCCCCAGCATTTT. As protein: CASSSFSGSNQPQHF.

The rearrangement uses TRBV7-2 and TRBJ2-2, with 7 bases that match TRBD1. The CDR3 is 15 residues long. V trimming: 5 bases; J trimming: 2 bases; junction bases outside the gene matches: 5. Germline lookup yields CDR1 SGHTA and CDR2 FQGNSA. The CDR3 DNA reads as TGTGCCAGCAGCCTACGACAGGGAAACACCGGGGAGCTGTTTTTT. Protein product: CASSLRQGNTGELFF.

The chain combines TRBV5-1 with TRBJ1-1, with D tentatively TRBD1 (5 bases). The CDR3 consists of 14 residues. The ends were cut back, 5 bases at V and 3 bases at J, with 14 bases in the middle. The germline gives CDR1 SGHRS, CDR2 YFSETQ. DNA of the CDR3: TGCGCCAGCAGGATCCGGGCGGGGGACACTGAAGCTTTCTTT. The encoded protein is CASRIRAGDTEAFF.

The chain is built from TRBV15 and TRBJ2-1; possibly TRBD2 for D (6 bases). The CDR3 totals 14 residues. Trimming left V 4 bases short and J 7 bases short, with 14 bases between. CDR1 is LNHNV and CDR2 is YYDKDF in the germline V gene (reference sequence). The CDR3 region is CATSTTSAGNEQFF. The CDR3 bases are TGTGCCACCAGCACAACCTCGGCGGGAAATGAGCAGTTCTTC.

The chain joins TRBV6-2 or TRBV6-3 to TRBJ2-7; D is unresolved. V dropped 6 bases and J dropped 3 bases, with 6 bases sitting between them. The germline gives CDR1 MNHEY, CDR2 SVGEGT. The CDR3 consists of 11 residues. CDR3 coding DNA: TGTGCCAGCAGCCACCACTACGAGCAGTACTTC. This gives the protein CASSHHYEQYF.

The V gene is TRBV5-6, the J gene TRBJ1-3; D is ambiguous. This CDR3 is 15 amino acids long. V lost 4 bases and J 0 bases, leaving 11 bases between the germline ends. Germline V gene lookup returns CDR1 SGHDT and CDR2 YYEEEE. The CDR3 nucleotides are TGTGCCAGCAGCGAGGTAGCGCACTCTGGAAACACCATATATTTT. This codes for CASSEVAHSGNTIYF. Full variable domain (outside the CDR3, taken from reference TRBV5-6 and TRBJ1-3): DAGVTQSPTHLIKTRGQQVTLRCSPKSGHDTVSWYQQALGQGPQFIFQYYEEEERQRGNFPDRFSGHQFPNYSSELNVNALLLGDSALYLCASSEVAHSGNTIYFGEGSWLTVV.

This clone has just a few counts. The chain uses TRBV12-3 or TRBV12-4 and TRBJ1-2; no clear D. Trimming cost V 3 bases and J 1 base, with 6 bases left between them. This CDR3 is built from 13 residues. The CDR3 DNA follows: TGTGCCAGCAGTTTCGAGAATAACTATGGCTACACCTTC. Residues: CASSFENNYGYTF.

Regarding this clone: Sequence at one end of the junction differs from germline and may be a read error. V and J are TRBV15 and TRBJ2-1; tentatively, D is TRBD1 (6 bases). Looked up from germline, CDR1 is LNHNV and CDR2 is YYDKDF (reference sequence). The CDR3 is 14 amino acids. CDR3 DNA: TGTGTCACCAGCACCTACAGGGACCAGGGTGAGCAGTTCTTC. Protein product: CVTSTYRDQGEQFF. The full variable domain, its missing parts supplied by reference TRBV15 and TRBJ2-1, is DAMVIQNPRYQVTQFGKPVTLSCSQTLNHNVMYWYQQKSSQAPKLLFHYYDKDFNNEADTPDNFQSRRPNTSFCFLDIRSPGLGDTAMYLCVTSTYRDQGEQFFGPGTRLTVL.